This record concerns one T cell receptor (beta chain) sequence. This specimen belongs to a study of T cells after somatic rescue of genetic block. Germline CDR1 reads LGHNA; CDR2 reads YNFKEQ. Germline trimming cut 1 base from V and 7 bases from J; bases unmatched to any gene: 10. The length of the CDR3 is 16 residues. Clones were sequenced by immunoSEQ multiplex PCR, and TCRdb holds only the in-frame ones, with some missing. This table has roughly 92,000 clones, 75% to 90% appearing once. This chain connects TRBV4-2 to TRBJ2-7, with TRBD2 identical over 10 bases. This clonotype was obtained from a woman aged 18-29 years. The sample was peripheral blood mononuclear cells (PBMCs). Here the CDR3 DNA reads TGTGCCAGCAGCCAAGGGCTAGCGGGAGTTGATCTTGAGCAGTACTTC. Translation: CASSQGLAGVDLEQYF.